The 18 T cell receptor beta chains listed next were all sequenced from one sample in a study of blood T cell repertoires in COVID-19. This table comes from immunoSEQ multiplex PCR, and its TCRdb copy is limited to in-frame clones, with some not included. The sample includes 99,000 or so clones, roughly 80% of them seen just once. Specimen: peripheral blood. These receptor sequences come from a woman at least 80 years old with acute or convalescent COVID-19.

Worth noting for this clone: The same CDR3 also results from other DNA sequences found in this sample. V gene TRBV5-1 combines with J gene TRBJ1-1; D is possibly TRBD1 (5 bases). The germline V gene has CDR1 SGHRS and CDR2 YFSETQ. The length of the CDR3 is 13 residues. Trimming pared 2 bases from V and 4 bases from J, leaving 9 bases between. CDR3 in amino acids: CASSLTGGTEAFF. The CDR3 DNA reads TGCGCCAGCAGCTTAACGGGGGGCACTGAAGCTTTCTTT.

This chain uses TRBV19 with TRBJ2-6; possibly TRBD2 for D (5 bases). The V gene lost 3 bases and the J gene lost 0 bases, with 6 bases spanning the gap. The CDR3 length is 15 residues. The germline V gene encodes CDR1 LNHDA and CDR2 SQIVND (reference sequence). CDR3 protein: CASSMGSSGANVLTF. As DNA, the CDR3 is TGTGCCAGTAGTATGGGGAGCTCTGGGGCCAACGTCCTGACTTTC.

This sequence joins TRBV19 and TRBJ2-1; tentative D call: TRBD2 (5 bases). Germline CDR1 LNHDA, CDR2 SQIVND (reference sequence). V lost 5 bases and J 0 bases, leaving 14 bases between the germline ends. The CDR3 extends over 16 amino acids. In nucleotides, the CDR3 is TGTGCCAGTAGTCCAGGAGGCGGCAGCTCCTACAATGAGCAGTTCTTC. Residues: CASSPGGGSSYNEQFF.

This sequence joins TRBV20-1 and TRBJ2-1, with D perhaps matching TRBD2 (6 bases). Trimming shortened V by 3 bases and J by 7 bases, and 13 bases separated the two germline ends. The CDR3 has 13 residues. CDR1 DFQATT and CDR2 SNEGSKA come from the germline V gene (reference sequence). The CDR3 here is CSASDTSPNEQFF. CDR3 nucleotide sequence: TGCAGTGCTAGTGATACTAGCCCTAATGAGCAGTTCTTC.

The genes are TRBV5-8 and TRBJ1-2; 7 bases fit TRBD1. Germline lookup yields CDR1 SGHTS and CDR2 YDEGEE. This CDR3 has 14 residues. Trimming at V came to 4 bases and at J to 3 bases, leaving 6 bases not matched to a gene. CDR3: CASSQTGTDYGYTF. DNA of the CDR3: TGTGCCAGCAGCCAAACCGGGACAGACTATGGCTACACCTTC.

Here the CDR3 reads CSVGGTASTDTQYF. The CDR3 DNA reads as TGCAGCGTAGGCGGGACCGCCAGCACAGATACGCAGTATTTT. The chain recombines TRBV29-1 with TRBJ2-3; possible D gene TRBD2, 6 bases. The CDR3 length is 14 residues. The ends were cut back, 6 bases at V and 0 bases at J, with 13 bases in the middle. CDR1 SQVTM and CDR2 ANQGSEA come from the germline V gene.

V is TRBV24-1 and J is TRBJ2-1, with a tentative D call TRBD2 (6 bases). CDR3 length equals 14 residues. Germline V gives CDR1 KGHDR, CDR2 SFDVKD. V was pared by 2 bases and J by 6 bases, with 10 bases between. The DNA of the CDR3 is TGTGCCACCAGTGATTACGCGGGGTTCAATGAGCAGTTCTTC. It specifies CATSDYAGFNEQFF.

This clone was seen only a few times. The chain couples TRBV4-1 to TRBJ1-2, with D possibly TRBD1 on 5 matching bases. Germline values: CDR1 MGHRA, CDR2 YSYEKL. The CDR3 contains 15 residues. V gave up 1 base and J gave up 5 bases, with 14 bases separating them. CDR3 sequence reads: CASSQGRLEGYGYTF. For the CDR3, the DNA is TGCGCCAGCAGCCAAGGCCGACTGGAGGGGTATGGCTACACCTTC.

The chain couples TRBV7-9 to TRBJ2-2; 12 nucleotides align to TRBD2. V gave up 4 bases and J gave up 7 bases; unmatched junction bases: 7. This CDR3 has 16 residues. Germline assignment: CDR1 SEHNR and CDR2 FQNEAQ (reference sequence). CDR3 loop: CASSSRLAGAGGELFF. CDR3 sequence (DNA): TGTGCCAGCAGCTCAAGACTAGCGGGAGCCGGCGGGGAGCTGTTTTTT. Looking up the rest from reference TRBV7-9 and TRBJ2-2 gives the full variable domain: DTGVSQNPRHKITKRGQNVTFRCDPISEHNRLYWYRQTLGQGPEFLTYFQNEAQLEKSRLLSDRFSAERPKGSFSTLEIQRTEQGDSAMYLCASSSRLAGAGGELFFGEGSRLTVL.

The rearrangement uses TRBV10-3 and TRBJ1-1; tentative D call: TRBD1 (5 bases). Germline V gives CDR1 ENHRY, CDR2 SYGVKD. The CDR3 loop spans 13 amino acids. CDR3 region: CANRGAAGTEAFF. The CDR3 nucleotides are TGTGCGAATCGCGGGGCGGCGGGCACTGAAGCTTTCTTT.

This chain joins TRBV5-1 and TRBJ1-2; tentative D call: TRBD1 (5 bases). V lost 1 base and J 6 bases, leaving 13 bases between the germline ends. Germline CDR1 SGHRS, CDR2 YFSETQ. The length of the CDR3 is 14 residues. The CDR3 loop is CASSLTARVNGYTF. In DNA form, the CDR3 reads TGCGCCAGCAGCTTGACTGCCAGGGTGAATGGCTACACCTTC.

This clone was observed a few times. The chain employs TRBV21-1 and TRBJ2-1; TRBD2, the table's D call, was not compared with the DNA. TRBV21-1 is tagged as a pseudogene. The CDR3 extends over 15 amino acids. The CDR3 loop is CASSQREWIINEQFF. Written as DNA, the CDR3 is TGTGCCAGCAGCCAACGGGAGTGGATAATCAATGAGCAGTTCTTC.

This sequence joins TRBV27 and TRBJ1-4; unclear D gene. Between the trimmed V and J ends, which lost 3 bases and 8 bases, there was a span of 10 bases. This CDR3 contains 13 residues. Germline lookup yields CDR1 MNHEY and CDR2 SMNVEV (reference sequence). DNA for the CDR3: TGTGCCAGCAGTTTTGCAGGCAGGGAAAAACTGTTTTTT. It specifies CASSFAGREKLFF.

This clone showed up just a few times. V gene TRBV7-8 combines with J gene TRBJ2-1; D is possibly TRBD2 (6 bases). The CDR3 runs 17 residues. The ends were cut back, 0 bases at V and 0 bases at J, with 12 bases in the middle. The germline gives CDR1 SGHVS, CDR2 FQNEAQ. The CDR3 region has the DNA TGTGCCAGCAGCTTAGCACCGGGAGACTTCTCCTACAATGAGCAGTTCTTC. Encoded protein: CASSLAPGDFSYNEQFF.

The chain carries TRBV7-2 and TRBJ2-3, with D possibly being TRBD1 (7 bases). The CDR3 is 15 amino acids. V dropped 5 bases and J dropped 0 bases, with 12 bases sitting between them. From germline, CDR1 is SGHTA and CDR2 FQGNSA. The CDR3 sequence is CASSPAGQSTDTQYF. CDR3 nucleotides: TGTGCCAGCAGCCCGGCGGGACAGAGCACAGATACGCAGTATTTT.

The chain carries TRBV5-6 and TRBJ2-2; 10 nucleotides align to TRBD2. This CDR3 is 15 amino acids long. V lost 5 bases and J lost 5; bases outside the gene matches: 6. Looked up from germline, CDR1 is SGHDT and CDR2 is YYEEEE. The CDR3 sequence is CASRLLAGATGELFF. CDR3 coding DNA: TGTGCCAGCAGGCTTCTAGCGGGAGCTACCGGGGAGCTGTTTTTT. Full variable domain (outside the CDR3, taken from reference TRBV5-6 and TRBJ2-2): DAGVTQSPTHLIKTRGQQVTLRCSPKSGHDTVSWYQQALGQGPQFIFQYYEEEERQRGNFPDRFSGHQFPNYSSELNVNALLLGDSALYLCASRLLAGATGELFFGEGSRLTVL.

The J gene is TRBJ1-6, the V gene TRBV28, with TRBD1 matching over 11 bases. V dropped 2 bases and J dropped 7; count of bases not matched to a gene: 1. CDR3 size: 15 residues. Per the germline V gene, CDR1 is MDHEN and CDR2 is SYDVKM. CDR3 residues: CASSLRTGGNSPLHF. For the CDR3, the DNA is TGTGCCAGCAGTTTAAGGACAGGGGGCAATTCACCCCTCCACTTT.

The chain joins TRBV4-2 to TRBJ1-2; D may be TRBD1 (6 bases). This CDR3 region has 16 residues. Trimming took 0 bases from V and 8 from J, leaving 19 bases between them. Per the germline V gene, CDR1 is LGHNA and CDR2 is YNFKEQ. The CDR3 DNA reads as TGTGCCAGCAGCCAAGAGAGCTCGGCAGGGGTCGTGGGCTACACCTTC. As protein: CASSQESSAGVVGYTF.